This T cell receptor beta chain was identified in a study of cytomegalovirus exposure and HLA in healthy donors. V lost 1 base and J lost 5, with 10 bases in between. The CDR3 length is 14 residues. CDR1 and CDR2 from the germline V gene are SGHDT and YYEEEE. In the PCR, 60 Vbeta and 13 Jbeta primers were used. The assay was immunoSEQ multiplex PCR, and TCRdb's table has in-frame clones only and misses some. The repertoire holds around 67,000 clones, with 55% to 80% as singletons. Sequenced sample: PBMCs. This sequence joins TRBV5-6 and TRBJ1-3, with TRBD1 as a possible D gene (6 bases). The origin of this receptor is a woman in her forties or fifties in good health and CMV-seronegative. CDR3 DNA: TGTGCCAGCAGCTTGCAGGGGTCTAGAAACACCATATATTTT. Protein product: CASSLQGSRNTIYF. The entire variable domain, with the rest obtained from reference TRBV5-6 and TRBJ1-3, is as follows: DAGVTQSPTHLIKTRGQQVTLRCSPKSGHDTVSWYQQALGQGPQFIFQYYEEEERQRGNFPDRFSGHQFPNYSSELNVNALLLGDSALYLCASSLQGSRNTIYFGEGSWLTVV.